These T cell receptor beta chains were read from a single sample in a study of CD8 T cells in ankylosing spondylitis. TCRdb reanalysed the 5' RACE reads using MiXCR and keeps one entry per CDR3 protein. This table holds tens of thousands of distinct CDR3 sequences, around 30% found once. Sequences were obtained from blood, either unsorted or a sorted T cell fraction (not recorded which). All receptors come from a male donor with ankylosing spondylitis or in good health (not recorded which). Both conserved end residues are part of each CDR3. D genes are given only for firm matches. Only part of the rows carry a size: once, few, many, or a class if the clone is expanded.

V gene	clone size	D gene	J gene	CDR3 DNA	CDR3 protein
TRBV11-2	NA	NA	TRBJ1-4	TGTGCCAGCAGCCGCATAAGGGGGGCCTATGAAAAACTGTTTTTT	CASSRIRGAYEKLFF
TRBV5-5	few	NA	TRBJ1-5	TGTGCCAGCAGCTTGGGTGGGGGGGTACAGCCCCAGCATTTT	CASSLGGGVQPQHF
TRBV7-3	NA	NA	TRBJ1-1	TGTGCCAGCAGTCCGCGGGGAGGCACTGAAGCTTTCTTT	CASSPRGGTEAFF
TRBV20-1	many	NA	TRBJ2-3	TGCAGTGCCGGGGGACGGGGAAACGTACGGGCGGATACGCAGTATTTT	CSAGGRGNVRADTQYF
TRBV20-1	few	NA	TRBJ2-7	TGCAGTGCCGAGAGTAGAATGGTCTCCTACGAGCAGTACTTC	CSAESRMVSYEQYF
TRBV18	few	NA	TRBJ2-1	TGTGCCAGCTCACGGACCGGAGTGGAGCTTTTGGGCAATGAGCAGTTCTTC	CASSRTGVELLGNEQFF
TRBV28	few	NA	TRBJ2-7	TGTGCCAGCTCCGGCCGGGACGGCTCCTATGAGCAGTACTTC	CASSGRDGSYEQYF
TRBV29-1	NA	NA	TRBJ1-1	TGCAGCGTTTCGGGACTGGCGAACACTGAAGCTTTCTTT	CSVSGLANTEAFF
TRBV5-1	NA	NA	TRBJ2-3	TGCGCCAGCAGCAGACCGGGAGATACGCAGTATTTT	CASSRPGDTQYF
TRBV5-1	NA	NA	TRBJ2-3	TGCGCCACGGTCCCCGATGTGGGAGCAGATACGCAGTATTTT	CATVPDVGADTQYF
TRBV11-1	NA	TRBD1	TRBJ1-2	TGTGCCAGCAGCTTAAATGGACAGGATGGCTACACCTTC	CASSLNGQDGYTF
TRBV5-1	NA	TRBD1	TRBJ2-3	TGCGCCAGCAGCTTGTCGACAGGGGCAGATACGCAGTATTTT	CASSLSTGADTQYF
TRBV20-1	few	TRBD2	TRBJ2-3	TGCAGTGCCCACCTAGCGGCGGGCACAGATACGCAGTATTTT	CSAHLAAGTDTQYF
TRBV5-1	NA	NA	TRBJ2-1	TGCGCCAGCAGCTTAAGGCCCTCAGAGGGTAATGAGCAGTTCTTC	CASSLRPSEGNEQFF
TRBV5-6	NA	NA	TRBJ2-1	TGTGCCAGCCAGCTTGAATGGGGGACCAATGAGCAGTTCTTC	CASQLEWGTNEQFF
TRBV30	NA	NA	TRBJ1-2	TGTGCCTGGAGTAGGGGACACTATGGCTACACCTTC	CAWSRGHYGYTF
TRBV12-3/TRBV12-4	NA	NA	TRBJ1-2	TGTGCCAGCAGGCCCCGGACCATGCAGGGCTATGGCTACACCTTC	CASRPRTMQGYGYTF
TRBV20-1	few	NA	TRBJ2-1	TGCAGTGCCAGCAGAGGCGTGTTCAATGAGCAGTTCTTC	CSASRGVFNEQFF
TRBV2	NA	NA	TRBJ2-5	TGTGCCAGCAGGAAGGGAGACGAGACCCAGTACTTC	CASRKGDETQYF
TRBV5-1	few	NA	TRBJ1-1	TGCGCCAGCAGCTTGGGGGCAGTAGCTCCGAACACTGAAGCTTTCTTT	CASSLGAVAPNTEAFF
TRBV5-1	few	NA	TRBJ1-1	TGCGCCAGCAGCTTGGGTTGGGAGGGGAACACTGAAGCTTTCTTT	CASSLGWEGNTEAFF
TRBV5-1	NA	NA	TRBJ1-1	TGCGCCAGCAGCTTCGAGGGGTTCACTGAAGCTTTCTTT	CASSFEGFTEAFF
TRBV5-1	many	NA	TRBJ1-5	TGCGCCAGCAGCGAGGACAGTTACAATCAGCCCCAGCATTTT	CASSEDSYNQPQHF
TRBV6-1	few	NA	TRBJ2-1	TGTGCCAGCCGAGTGTCCCTCACAGGGGAGCAGTTCTTC	CASRVSLTGEQFF
TRBV12-3/TRBV12-4	NA	NA	TRBJ1-1	TGTGCCAGCAGTCTCGGACAGTCTGAAGCTTTCTTT	CASSLGQSEAFF
TRBV20-1	NA	NA	TRBJ1-1	TGCAGTGCTCACGGACCCGTGAAGGCTGAAGCTTTCTTT	CSAHGPVKAEAFF
TRBV7-3	few	NA	TRBJ2-5	TGTGCCAGCAGCTTAAGTGGGGGGGAGACCCAGTACTTC	CASSLSGGETQYF
TRBV7-2	NA	NA	TRBJ1-4	TGTGCCAGCAGCACGCGTTCAAGGACAAGGAGGAGTGAAAAACTGTTTTTT	CASSTRSRTRRSEKLFF
TRBV5-1	few	NA	TRBJ1-6	TGCGCCAGCAGATGGGGACCGACACTTGATAATTCACCCCTCCACTTT	CASRWGPTLDNSPLHF
TRBV5-5	NA	TRBD1	TRBJ2-3	TGTGCCAGCAGCTTGGAGGGGGCAGCGGGCACAGATACGCAGTATTTT	CASSLEGAAGTDTQYF
TRBV7-9	few	NA	TRBJ2-4	TGTGCCAGCACCGAGGGGCGGGTTACAGGCGGAGAAAACATTCAGTACTTC	CASTEGRVTGGENIQYF